This TCR beta chain is drawn from a study of T cell repertoires in cytomegalovirus infection. At the level of the study: CMV epitopes that were recently identified and HLA-C-restricted were used alongside well-studied HLA-B-restricted ones. Public TCR beta signature analysis indicated the presence of both CMV infection and matching HLA type.

This CDR3 comprises 16 residues. V dropped 9 bases and J dropped 2 bases, with 22 bases sitting between them. Germline loops: CDR1 LNHDA, CDR2 SQIVND (reference sequence). In its sample, this clonotype was seen once. Antigen unknown. Whole-study findings and limits: Cumulative frequency of public TCR beta families picked out carriers of CMV plus the relevant HLA. Dominant in the ex vivo response were TCR beta clonotypes restricted by HLA-C and specific for CMV.

TCRdb reprocessed the reads via MiXCR and lists one record per CDR3 protein. Of about a million distinct CDR3 sequences listed, roughly 31% were seen once; the top ten hold 11% to 15%. This receptor was obtained from a human donor in good health (CMV status not recorded). Some clones in this sample may be carry-over from other donors' samples. The chain combines TRBV19 with TRBJ1-2; tentative D call: TRBD1 (5 bases). The sequences come from cultured CD8+ T cells from PBMCs, collected from culture after CMV antigen stimulation. CDR3: CASKIPGPRANYGYTF. CDR3 DNA sequence: TGTGCCAGCAAAATACCGGGACCCCGGGCGAACTATGGCTACACCTTC.